The rows below give T cell receptor beta chains drawn from one sample of a study of blood T cell repertoires in COVID-19. Sequencing was performed with immunoSEQ multiplex PCR; in TCRdb, only in-frame clones are kept and a portion is missing. Altogether approximately 210,000 clones are present, about 83% being singletons, with the ten largest covering around 2.5%. The source material was peripheral blood. The receptors stem from a woman between 35 and 50 years old with active or convalescent COVID-19. Both conserved end residues are trimmed from each CDR3. Each record gives: V gene, J gene, CDR3 protein.

>TRBV30|TRBJ1-2
AWGEAVAGYT
>TRBV6-5|TRBJ1-2
ASKTGTYGYT
>TRBV29-1|TRBJ1-2
SVGTGAIVT
>TRBV11-2|TRBJ2-5
ASSLRPTGGPVLKTQY
>TRBV28|TRBJ1-5
ASSLGFFRGNQPQH
>TRBV20-1|TRBJ1-6
SASEAGGNSPLH
>TRBV27|TRBJ1-1
ASSLGPQGRAEAF
>TRBV5-1|TRBJ2-3
ASSPRVTSGSTDTQY
>TRBV10-3|TRBJ1-4
ATMGTGTNEKLF
>TRBV30|TRBJ1-5
AWGGQGGQPQH